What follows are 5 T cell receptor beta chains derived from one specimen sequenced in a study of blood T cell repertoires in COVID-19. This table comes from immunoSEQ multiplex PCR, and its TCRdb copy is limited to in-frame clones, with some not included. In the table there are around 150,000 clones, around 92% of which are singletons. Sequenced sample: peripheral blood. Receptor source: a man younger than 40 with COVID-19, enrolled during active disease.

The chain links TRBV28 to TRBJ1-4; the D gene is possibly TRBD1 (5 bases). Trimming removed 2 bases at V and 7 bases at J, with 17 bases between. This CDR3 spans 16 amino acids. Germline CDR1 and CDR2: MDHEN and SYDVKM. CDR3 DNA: TGTGCCAGCAGTTTAATGGGAGGGGTCGCTCCTGAAAAACTGTTTTTT. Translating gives CASSLMGGVAPEKLFF.

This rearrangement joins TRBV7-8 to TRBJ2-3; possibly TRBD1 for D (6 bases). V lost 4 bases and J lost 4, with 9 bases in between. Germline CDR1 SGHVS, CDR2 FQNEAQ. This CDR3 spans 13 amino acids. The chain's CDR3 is CASSYQGPDTQYF. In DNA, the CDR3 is TGTGCCAGCAGCTACCAGGGGCCAGATACGCAGTATTTT.

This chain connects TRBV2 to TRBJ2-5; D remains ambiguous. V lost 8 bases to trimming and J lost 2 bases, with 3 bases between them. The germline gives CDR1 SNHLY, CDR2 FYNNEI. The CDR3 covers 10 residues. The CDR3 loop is CASQQETQYF. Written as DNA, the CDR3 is TGTGCCAGCCAACAAGAGACCCAGTACTTC. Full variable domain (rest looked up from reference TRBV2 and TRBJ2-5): EPEVTQTPSHQVTQMGQEVILRCVPISNHLYFYWYRQILGQKVEFLVSFYNNEISEKSEIFDDQFSVERPDGSNFTLKIRSTKLEDSAMYFCASQQETQYFGPGTRLLVL.

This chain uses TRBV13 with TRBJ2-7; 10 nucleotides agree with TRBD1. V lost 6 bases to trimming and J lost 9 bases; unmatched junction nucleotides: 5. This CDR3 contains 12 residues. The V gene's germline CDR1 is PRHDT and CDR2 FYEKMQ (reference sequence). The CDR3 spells CASSFDRGRQYF. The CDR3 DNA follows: TGTGCCAGCAGTTTCGACAGGGGGCGGCAGTACTTC.

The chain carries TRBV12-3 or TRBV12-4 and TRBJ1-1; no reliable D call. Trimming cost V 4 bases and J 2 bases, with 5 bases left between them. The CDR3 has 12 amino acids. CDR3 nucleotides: TGTGCCAGCAGTTACAGCAACACTGAAGCTTTCTTT. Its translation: CASSYSNTEAFF.